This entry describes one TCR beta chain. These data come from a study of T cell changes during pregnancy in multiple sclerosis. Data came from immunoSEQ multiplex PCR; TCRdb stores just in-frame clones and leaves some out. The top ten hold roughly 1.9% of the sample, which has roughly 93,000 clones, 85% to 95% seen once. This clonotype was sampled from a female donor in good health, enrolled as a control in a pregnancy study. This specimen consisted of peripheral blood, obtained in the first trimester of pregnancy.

This chain's CDR3 is CASSNDKGGYGYTF. The CDR3, as DNA: TGTGCCAGCAGCAATGACAAGGGAGGGTATGGCTACACCTTC. The gene calls are TRBV6-5 and TRBJ1-2; the D is unclear. Germline CDR1 is MNHEY and CDR2 is SVGAGI. Trimming took off 6 bases at V and 5 bases at J, with 16 bases between the two ends. CDR3 length: 14 residues.